This TCR beta chain was documented in a study of blood T cell repertoires in COVID-19. There are 11 residues in the CDR3. Germline V gene sequence: CDR1 SEHNR, CDR2 FQNEAQ (reference sequence). Method: immunoSEQ multiplex PCR; TCRdb's copy keeps in-frame clones and lacks some. The table records approximately 390,000 clones, around 87% of them present only once. The V and J genes are TRBV7-9 and TRBJ1-1; TRBD1 is a possible D gene (5 bases). Sequencing was done on a sample of peripheral blood. The TCR sequence derives from a woman aged 60-75 years with COVID-19, enrolled during active disease. The CDR3 reads CAHRGQGEAFF. The CDR3 DNA follows: TGTGCTCACCGTGGGCAGGGCGAAGCTTTCTTT.